The rows below give T cell receptor beta chains drawn from one sample of a study of blood T cell repertoires in COVID-19. The data were produced by immunoSEQ multiplex PCR, yet TCRdb's version contains in-frame clones alone and is incomplete. This sample has roughly 230,000 clones; just under 90% occur once, and the top ten carry around 4.2%. The sequencing input was PBMCs or T cells enriched from blood (not recorded which). All receptors derive from a woman in her twenties or thirties with acute COVID-19. The CDR3 runs from the conserved cysteine through the conserved F or W. Each record gives: J gene, D gene, V gene, clone size, CDR3 protein, CDR3 DNA. The D gene is left open where the match is weak. Size tells how often a clone was seen (once, few, many) or the class of an expanded clone, and some rows leave it out.

J: TRBJ2-7
D: .
V: TRBV5-1
size: .
CDR3: CASSLEWQEQYF
DNA: TGCGCCAGCAGCTTGGAATGGCAAGAGCAGTACTTC

J: TRBJ1-2
D: TRBD1
V: TRBV5-1
size: .
CDR3: CASSFGQGVNYGYTF
DNA: TGCGCCAGCAGCTTCGGACAGGGGGTGAACTATGGCTACACCTTC

J: TRBJ2-5
D: .
V: TRBV27
size: .
CDR3: CASSRQYQTQETQYF
DNA: TGTGCCAGCAGTCGACAGTACCAGACCCAAGAGACCCAGTACTTC

J: TRBJ1-5
D: .
V: TRBV18
size: .
CDR3: CASSPTGNQPQHF
DNA: TGTGCCAGCTCACCAACAGGGAATCAGCCCCAGCATTTT

J: TRBJ1-2
D: .
V: TRBV5-8
size: .
CDR3: CASNSGTIGGYTF
DNA: TGTGCCAGCAACTCCGGGACTATAGGTGGCTACACCTTC

J: TRBJ1-4
D: TRBD1
V: TRBV14
size: .
CDR3: CASSQRQGGTNEKLFF
DNA: TGTGCCAGCAGCCAGCGACAGGGTGGAACTAATGAAAAACTGTTTTTT

J: TRBJ2-2
D: .
V: TRBV19
size: .
CDR3: CASTVGGSGELFF
DNA: TGTGCCAGTACTGTCGGGGGTTCCGGGGAGCTGTTTTTT

J: TRBJ1-1
D: .
V: TRBV5-1
size: .
CDR3: CASSLEGGDTEAFF
DNA: TGCGCCAGCAGCTTGGAAGGGGGGGACACTGAAGCTTTCTTT

J: TRBJ2-1
D: .
V: TRBV6-5
size: once
CDR3: CASSPGADEQFF
DNA: TGTGCCAGCAGCCCAGGGGCTGATGAGCAGTTCTTC

J: TRBJ2-3
D: TRBD1
V: TRBV7-9
size: once
CDR3: CASSLSGTGSTDTQYF
DNA: TGTGCCAGCAGCTTATCTGGGACAGGCAGCACAGATACGCAGTATTTT

J: TRBJ1-4
D: TRBD1
V: TRBV5-1
size: .
CDR3: CASSLRDRGPREKLFF
DNA: TGCGCCAGCAGCTTGAGGGACAGGGGGCCAAGGGAAAAACTGTTTTTT

J: TRBJ2-5
D: .
V: TRBV3-1/TRBV3-2
size: .
CDR3: CASSQDIGQNVRGTQYF
DNA: TGTGCCAGCAGCCAAGATATTGGACAGAACGTCCGAGGGACCCAGTACTTC

J: TRBJ2-7
D: TRBD2
V: TRBV5-4
size: .
CDR3: CASSPAGGSFSYEQYF
DNA: TGTGCCAGCAGCCCGGCGGGGGGAAGTTTCTCCTACGAGCAGTACTTC

J: TRBJ2-2
D: TRBD2
V: TRBV3-1/TRBV3-2
size: once
CDR3: CASSQAGVGTGELFF
DNA: TGTGCCAGCAGCCAGGCGGGGGTGGGCACCGGGGAGCTGTTTTTT

J: TRBJ1-1
D: .
V: TRBV19
size: .
CDR3: CASSIGGDRTPEAFF
DNA: TGTGCCAGTAGTATAGGGGGCGACAGGACCCCTGAAGCTTTCTTT

J: TRBJ2-7
D: .
V: TRBV2
size: .
CDR3: CASRPYGDEQYF
DNA: TGTGCCAGCCGACCTTACGGGGACGAGCAGTACTTC

J: TRBJ1-6
D: TRBD1
V: TRBV7-9
size: .
CDR3: CASSPPGTENSPLHF
DNA: TGTGCCAGCAGCCCCCCCGGGACAGAGAATTCACCCCTCCACTTT

J: TRBJ1-1
D: .
V: TRBV5-4
size: .
CDR3: CASSLEMRNTEAFF
DNA: TGTGCCAGCAGCTTGGAAATGAGGAACACTGAAGCTTTCTTT

J: TRBJ2-7
D: .
V: TRBV5-1
size: .
CDR3: CASSFEGASYEQYF
DNA: TGCGCCAGCAGCTTTGAGGGAGCCTCCTACGAGCAGTACTTC

J: TRBJ2-7
D: .
V: TRBV29-1
size: .
CDR3: CSVEGTNYEQYF
DNA: TGCAGCGTTGAAGGGACAAACTACGAGCAGTACTTC

J: TRBJ2-7
D: TRBD2
V: TRBV7-2
size: .
CDR3: CASTPIGLAGVYRYEQYF
DNA: TGTGCCAGCACCCCAATCGGGCTAGCGGGGGTTTACCGGTACGAGCAGTACTTC

J: TRBJ1-2
D: .
V: TRBV28
size: .
CDR3: CASSLGAGYTF
DNA: TGTGCCAGCAGTTTGGGGGCTGGCTACACCTTC

J: TRBJ1-2
D: TRBD1
V: TRBV10-2
size: .
CDR3: CASSPDRVLGYTF
DNA: TGCGCCAGCAGTCCCGACAGGGTCTTAGGCTACACCTTC

J: TRBJ1-5
D: .
V: TRBV6-5
size: .
CDR3: CASGHSYSNQPQHF
DNA: TGTGCCAGCGGACACTCATATAGCAATCAGCCCCAGCATTTT

J: TRBJ1-6
D: .
V: TRBV5-4
size: .
CDR3: CASRKDQGLYISPLHF
DNA: TGTGCCAGCAGGAAAGACCAGGGGCTGTACATTTCACCCCTCCACTTT

J: TRBJ2-5
D: TRBD1
V: TRBV5-8
size: .
CDR3: CASRGQGETQYF
DNA: TGTGCCAGCAGAGGACAGGGAGAGACCCAGTACTTC

J: TRBJ1-2
D: TRBD1
V: TRBV28
size: .
CDR3: CASRVTGTGDGYTF
DNA: TGTGCCAGCAGGGTAACCGGGACAGGGGATGGCTACACCTTC